This is a list of T cell receptor beta chains from one sample in a study of graft-versus-host responses after intestinal transplantation. TCRdb keeps only in-frame clones here, not all; method: immunoSEQ multiplex PCR. The sample holds tens of thousands of clones, approximately 93% seen once. These receptors are not linked to any known antigen. The sequences come from unstimulated CD8+ T cells sorted from spleen or lymph node cells, collected before intestinal transplant. Receptor source: a human donor who received an intestinal transplant. Both conserved end residues are part of each CDR3. A D gene is named only where the DNA matches it firmly. Size is omitted from some rows. Given values are once, few, many or a class for expanded clones.

TRBJ2-3	TRBV4-1	TRBD1	-	CASSHPSTPGQGFTDTQYF	TGCGCCAGCAGCCATCCATCGACCCCGGGACAGGGGTTCACAGATACGCAGTATTTT
TRBJ1-5	TRBV2	TRBD1	once	CASREGTGQNQPQHF	TGTGCCAGCAGGGAAGGGACAGGGCAGAATCAGCCCCAGCATTTT
TRBJ2-4	TRBV7-9	-	-	CASSPARGNMGENIQYF	TGTGCCAGCAGCCCGGCGCGCGGAAATATGGGGGAAAACATTCAGTACTTC
TRBJ2-1	TRBV19	-	-	CASCQVGATKNEQFF	TGTGCCAGTTGCCAGGTGGGAGCCACGAAGAATGAGCAGTTCTTC
TRBJ2-7	TRBV4-1	TRBD1	once	CASSHGRGIVYEQYF	TGCGCCAGCAGCCACGGCAGGGGGATCGTATACGAGCAGTACTTC
TRBJ2-7	TRBV28	TRBD2	-	CASSLPSGRGEQYF	TGTGCCAGCAGTTTGCCTAGCGGGAGAGGCGAGCAGTACTTC
TRBJ2-1	TRBV14	TRBD2	-	CASSQAPFSREGWYEQFF	TGTGCCAGCAGCCAAGCCCCCTTCTCGCGGGAGGGCTGGTATGAGCAGTTCTTC
TRBJ2-7	TRBV19	TRBD2	-	CASSIGLAGAPSSYEQYF	TGTGCCAGTAGTATCGGTCTAGCGGGTGCCCCAAGCTCCTACGAGCAGTACTTC
TRBJ2-7	TRBV4-1	TRBD2	-	CASSQGTSGNYEQYF	TGCGCCAGCAGCCAAGGGACTAGCGGGAACTACGAGCAGTACTTC
TRBJ1-2	TRBV6-6	-	-	CASSYSMNYGYTF	TGTGCCAGCAGTTACTCGATGAACTATGGCTACACCTTC
TRBJ2-7	TRBV7-8	TRBD2	-	CASSLDPEGREVEDEQYF	TGTGCCAGCAGCTTAGATCCGGAGGGGCGGGAGGTTGAAGACGAGCAGTACTTC
TRBJ2-2	TRBV19	-	-	CASSMTAANTGELFF	TGTGCCAGTAGTATGACAGCCGCGAACACCGGGGAGCTGTTTTTT
TRBJ2-7	TRBV7-7	TRBD1	-	CASSLETGWMGKQYF	TGTGCCAGCAGCTTAGAGACAGGGTGGATGGGAAAGCAGTACTTC
TRBJ2-3	TRBV7-6	TRBD1	-	CASSLTGGYTDTQYF	TGTGCCAGCAGCTTAACAGGGGGGTATACAGATACGCAGTATTTT
TRBJ2-1	TRBV27	TRBD1	-	CASSPGTAFGNEQFF	TGTGCCAGCAGTCCGGGGACAGCTTTCGGCAATGAGCAGTTCTTC
TRBJ1-5	TRBV27	-	-	CASSFRDRNQPQHF	TGTGCCAGCAGTTTCCGAGACAGGAATCAGCCCCAGCATTTT
TRBJ1-1	TRBV6-5	-	-	CASSYKLGTEAFF	TGTGCCAGCAGTTACAAGTTAGGCACTGAAGCTTTCTTT
TRBJ2-2	TRBV2	-	once	CASNSSPQTTNTGELFF	TGTGCCAGCAACTCTTCTCCGCAGACTACGAACACCGGGGAGCTGTTTTTT
TRBJ2-3	TRBV7-9	-	-	CASSFQGSTDTQYF	TGTGCCAGCAGCTTTCAGGGCTCCACAGATACGCAGTATTTT
TRBJ2-7	TRBV6-1	TRBD2	-	CASSEGLAGGGYEQYF	TGTGCCAGCAGTGAAGGACTAGCGGGAGGTGGTTACGAGCAGTACTTC
TRBJ2-7	TRBV10-3	TRBD2	-	CAISEPTSGTTYEQYF	TGTGCCATCAGTGAACCGACTAGCGGGACCACCTACGAGCAGTACTTC
TRBJ2-7	TRBV5-1	-	-	CASSYSGDLNEQYF	TGCGCCAGCAGCTACTCAGGGGATTTAAACGAGCAGTACTTC
TRBJ2-7	TRBV11-2	TRBD2	-	CASSLAGGANEQYF	TGTGCCAGCAGCTTAGCGGGGGGAGCGAACGAGCAGTACTTC
TRBJ1-2	TRBV18	TRBD1	-	CASSHGTEPNYGYTF	TGTGCCAGCTCCCATGGGACAGAGCCAAACTATGGCTACACCTTC
TRBJ2-3	TRBV15	TRBD1	-	CATSRGQGSADTQYF	TGTGCCACCAGCAGAGGACAGGGGTCGGCAGATACGCAGTATTTT
TRBJ1-2	TRBV18	TRBD1	-	CASPPSDRAEGYTF	TGTGCCAGCCCACCCTCGGACAGGGCAGAGGGCTACACCTTC
TRBJ2-1	TRBV27	TRBD2	-	CASRSGTSSYNEQFF	TGTGCCAGCCGTAGCGGGACGAGCTCCTACAATGAGCAGTTCTTC
TRBJ2-3	TRBV30	-	-	CAWSGLLTDTQYF	TGTGCCTGGAGTGGGCTCCTCACAGATACGCAGTATTTT
TRBJ2-3	TRBV27	TRBD2	once	CASSFLLAGEGEDTQYF	TGTGCCAGCAGTTTTTTGCTAGCGGGAGAAGGGGAGGATACGCAGTATTTT
TRBJ2-7	TRBV15	-	-	CATSFPGQSPGLPYEQYF	TGTGCCACCAGCTTCCCGGGACAGTCACCGGGACTCCCTTACGAGCAGTACTTC
TRBJ2-7	TRBV18	-	once	CASSPFRTAISKYF	TGTGCCAGCTCCCCGTTCCGGACAGCTATTTCGAAGTACTTC
TRBJ1-5	TRBV7-2	TRBD1	-	CASSLDREGGQPQHF	TGTGCCAGCAGCCTGGACAGGGAGGGCGGTCAGCCCCAGCATTTT
TRBJ2-1	TRBV28	-	-	CASSHNREGNEQFF	TGTGCCAGCAGCCATAACAGGGAGGGGAATGAGCAGTTCTTC
TRBJ1-1	TRBV30	-	once	CAWNGIQGNTEAFF	TGTGCCTGGAACGGGATACAGGGAAACACTGAAGCTTTCTTT
TRBJ2-1	TRBV6-5	-	-	CASSYPGYNEQFF	TGTGCCAGCAGTTACCCCGGGTACAATGAGCAGTTCTTC